The 13 T cell receptor beta chains below all came from one sample that was sequenced in a study of response to subunit inactivated influenza vaccine. TCRdb re-called the RT-PCR reads through MiXCR, storing one row per CDR3 protein. The sample carries 650,000 or so distinct CDR3 sequences, 11% to 15% recorded once. Material: PBMCs from blood, obtained around two weeks before vaccination. Receptors were obtained from a man aged 50 or older who received an inactivated influenza vaccine.

This clonotype was recorded many times. V gene TRBV11-2 combines with J gene TRBJ2-3, with TRBD2 matching 11 bases. This CDR3 has 19 amino acids. CDR1 and CDR2 from the germline V gene are SGHAT and FQNNGV. V lost 6 bases, J lost 0 bases, and 14 bases stayed unmatched. The CDR3 loop is CASSYPTPGLAESTDTQYF. Here the CDR3 DNA reads TGTGCCAGCAGTTACCCTACGCCGGGACTAGCGGAAAGCACAGATACGCAGTATTTT.

In its sample, this clonotype was seen many times. The V call is TRBV6-4, the J call TRBJ2-3; D is unclear. Trimming pared 6 bases from V and 9 bases from J, leaving 22 bases between. The CDR3 totals 15 residues. The germline CDR1 and CDR2 sequences are MRHNA and SNTAGT. CDR3 nucleotides: TGTGCCAGCAGCTTAGAAGCTGGGATGACGGAAACGCAGTATTTT. Translated: CASSLEAGMTETQYF.

As to this clonotype: Compared with germline, one end of the junction differs, possibly owing to a read error. The chain recombines TRBV20-1 with TRBJ2-3; the D gene is possibly TRBD1 (6 bases). CDR1 and CDR2 from the germline V gene are DFQATT and SNEGSKA (reference sequence). CDR3 length: 16 amino acids. CDR3 amino acids: CSARDLRGSRTDRQYF. The DNA of the CDR3 is TGCAGTGCTAGAGATTTGAGGGGGAGCCGCACAGATAGGCAGTATTTT.

Here the CDR3 reads CASSPWDSRETQYF. The DNA for the CDR3 is TGTGCCAGCTCACCATGGGACAGTCGGGAGACCCAGTACTTC. The genes are TRBV18 and TRBJ2-5; 7 nucleotides agree with TRBD1. CDR1 and CDR2 (germline): KGHSH, LQKENI. This CDR3 comprises 14 residues. J was trimmed by 5 bases and V by 2 bases; bases with no gene match: 5. The full variable domain, rest sourced from reference TRBV18 and TRBJ2-5, is NAGVMQNPRHLVRRRGQEARLRCSPMKGHSHVYWYRQLPEEGLKFMVYLQKENIIDESGMPKERFSAEFPKEGPSILRIQQVVRGDSAAYFCASSPWDSRETQYFGPGTRLLVL.

This chain joins TRBV6-1 and TRBJ1-1, with D perhaps matching TRBD1 (5 bases). The CDR3 has 13 residues. Germline values: CDR1 MNHNS, CDR2 SASEGT. Between the trimmed V and J ends, which lost 6 bases and 2 bases, there was a span of 10 bases. CDR3 residues: CASRVTVNTEAFF. CDR3 nucleotides: TGTGCCAGCAGGGTGACAGTTAACACTGAAGCTTTCTTT.

The table lists this clonotype with many counts. The V gene is TRBV7-9, the J gene TRBJ1-1; TRBD1 might be the D (5 bases). Germline loops: CDR1 SEHNR, CDR2 FQNEAQ (reference sequence). V gave up 5 bases and J gave up 4 bases, with 23 bases separating them. This CDR3 has 17 amino acids. In nucleotides, the CDR3 is TGTGCCAGCAGCCGAATCCGGGGGGGGAGGGTAGTCACTGAAGCTTTCTTT. This gives the protein CASSRIRGGRVVTEAFF.

The chain joins TRBV28 to TRBJ1-1; D call uncertain. The CDR3 spans 12 residues. Trimming removed 3 bases at V and 5 bases at J, with 7 bases between. Germline CDR1 and CDR2: MDHEN and SYDVKM. CDR3 loop: CASSLSKTEAFF. The CDR3 nucleotides are TGTGCCAGCAGTTTGTCCAAGACTGAAGCTTTCTTT.

The gene calls are TRBV5-5 and TRBJ2-1; possible D gene TRBD2, 6 bases. V was shortened by 4 bases and J by 4 bases, with 12 bases between the two germline ends. Germline CDR1 and CDR2: SGHKS and YYEKEE (reference sequence). The CDR3 totals 14 residues. The CDR3 protein is CASSATGTYNEQFF. The CDR3 DNA reads as TGTGCCAGCAGCGCAACCGGGACTTACAATGAGCAGTTCTTC.

The J gene is TRBJ2-7, the V gene TRBV20-1; D remains ambiguous. CDR1 and CDR2 from the germline V gene are DFQATT and SNEGSKA (reference sequence). V shed 0 bases and J shed 3 bases, with 12 bases lying between them. CDR3 length: 14 residues. The CDR3 loop reads CSARDPHNNYEQYF. CDR3 coding DNA: TGCAGTGCTAGAGATCCCCATAACAACTACGAGCAGTACTTC.

The genes are TRBV27 and TRBJ2-1; 7 positions agree with TRBD2. Trimming took 6 bases from V and 8 from J; bases not matched to a gene: 16. Germline V gene data show CDR1 as MNHEY and CDR2 as SMNVEV (reference sequence). This CDR3 is built from 16 residues. The CDR3 coding sequence is TGTGCCAGCAGGTCCCCCCTACTAGCGAATGTCGATGAGCAGTTCTTC. It specifies CASRSPLLANVDEQFF.

The V call is TRBV30, the J call TRBJ2-3; D unresolved. The CDR3 consists of 15 residues. Germline CDR1 reads GTSNPN; CDR2 reads SVGIG (reference sequence). V lost 5 bases and J 3 bases, leaving 18 bases between the germline ends. CDR3 sequence (DNA): TGTGCCTGGGCCCCTGTCTGGGCCCATACAGATACGCAGTATTTT. The encoded protein is CAWAPVWAHTDTQYF. Filled out from reference TRBV30 and TRBJ2-3, the complete variable domain reads SQTIHQWPATLVQPVGSPLSLECTVEGTSNPNLYWYRQAAGRGLQLLFYSVGIGQISSEVPQNLSASRPQDRQFILSSKKLLLSDSGFYLCAWAPVWAHTDTQYFGPGTRLTVL.

A remark on this clonotype: It may be a read error: a sequence one base away is much more abundant. The conserved phenylalanine or tryptophan normally closing the CDR3 is absent here, so this likely arose from a read error. The chain is built from TRBV3-1 and TRBJ2-1, with D unclear. This CDR3 region has 14 residues. Deletions cut 1 base from V and 4 bases from J, with 8 bases between. Germline CDR1 LGHDT, CDR2 YNNKEL (reference sequence). The chain's CDR3 is CASSQAERYNEQFL. CDR3 DNA: TGTGCCAGCAGCCAAGCGGAGAGATACAATGAGCAGTTCTTA.

This clonotype has a count of ten or more. The CDR3 loop reads CASSPQRGVLYNEQFF. The CDR3 DNA reads TGTGCCAGCAGTCCCCAGAGGGGCGTCCTCTACAATGAGCAGTTCTTC. V usage is TRBV12-3 or TRBV12-4 and J usage is TRBJ2-1; tentatively, D is TRBD1 or TRBD2 (5 bases each). The V end lost 5 bases, the J end lost 3 bases, and 17 bases lay between the germline ends. The CDR3 has 16 residues.